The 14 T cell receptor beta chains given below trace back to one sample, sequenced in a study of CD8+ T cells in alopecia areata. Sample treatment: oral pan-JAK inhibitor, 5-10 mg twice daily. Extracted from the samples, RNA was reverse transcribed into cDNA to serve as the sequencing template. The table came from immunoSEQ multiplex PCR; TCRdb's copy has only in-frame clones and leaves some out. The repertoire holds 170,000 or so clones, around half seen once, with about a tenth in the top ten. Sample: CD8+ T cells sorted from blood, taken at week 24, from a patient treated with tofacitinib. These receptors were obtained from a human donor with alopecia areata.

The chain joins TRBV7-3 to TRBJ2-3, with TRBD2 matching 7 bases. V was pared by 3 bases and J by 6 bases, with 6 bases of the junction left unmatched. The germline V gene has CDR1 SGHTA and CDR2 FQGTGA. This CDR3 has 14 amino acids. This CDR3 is CASSFGAGRDTQYF. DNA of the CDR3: TGTGCCAGCAGCTTCGGAGCGGGGAGGGATACGCAGTATTTT.

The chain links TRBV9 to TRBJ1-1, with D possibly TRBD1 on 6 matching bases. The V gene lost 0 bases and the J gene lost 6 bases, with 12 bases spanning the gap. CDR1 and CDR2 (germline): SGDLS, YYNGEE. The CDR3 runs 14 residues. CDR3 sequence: CASSVGTAVSEAFF. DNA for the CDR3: TGTGCCAGCAGCGTAGGGACAGCGGTGTCTGAAGCTTTCTTT.

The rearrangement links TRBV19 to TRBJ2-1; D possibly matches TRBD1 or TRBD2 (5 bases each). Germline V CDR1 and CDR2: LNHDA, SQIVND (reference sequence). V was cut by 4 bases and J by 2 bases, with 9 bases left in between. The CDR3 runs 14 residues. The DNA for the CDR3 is TGTGCCAGTAGTAGTGGGGGACCCTACAATGAGCAGTTCTTC. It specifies CASSSGGPYNEQFF.

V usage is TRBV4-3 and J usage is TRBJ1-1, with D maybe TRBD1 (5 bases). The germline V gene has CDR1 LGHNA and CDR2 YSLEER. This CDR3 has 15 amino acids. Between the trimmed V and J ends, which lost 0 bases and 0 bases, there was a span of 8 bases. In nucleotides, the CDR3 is TGCGCCAGCAGCCAAGAGGCAGGGCTGAACACTGAAGCTTTCTTT. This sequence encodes CASSQEAGLNTEAFF.

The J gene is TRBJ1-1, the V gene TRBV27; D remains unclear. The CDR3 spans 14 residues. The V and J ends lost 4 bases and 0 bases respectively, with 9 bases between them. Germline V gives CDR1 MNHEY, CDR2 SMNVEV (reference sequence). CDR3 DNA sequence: TGTGCCAGCAGTTATTCAGCTCTGAACACTGAAGCTTTCTTT. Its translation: CASSYSALNTEAFF.

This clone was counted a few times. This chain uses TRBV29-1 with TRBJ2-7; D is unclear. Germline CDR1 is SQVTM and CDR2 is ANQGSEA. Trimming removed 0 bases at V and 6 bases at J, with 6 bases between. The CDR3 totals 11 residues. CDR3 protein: CSVEDSFEQYF. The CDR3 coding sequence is TGCAGCGTTGAAGATTCTTTCGAGCAGTACTTC.

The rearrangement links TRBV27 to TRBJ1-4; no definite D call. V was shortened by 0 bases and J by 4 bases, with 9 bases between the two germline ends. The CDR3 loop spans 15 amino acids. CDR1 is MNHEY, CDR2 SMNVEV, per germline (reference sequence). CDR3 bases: TGTGCCAGCAGTTTATCGCCAGCGAGTAATGAAAAACTGTTTTTT. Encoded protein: CASSLSPASNEKLFF.

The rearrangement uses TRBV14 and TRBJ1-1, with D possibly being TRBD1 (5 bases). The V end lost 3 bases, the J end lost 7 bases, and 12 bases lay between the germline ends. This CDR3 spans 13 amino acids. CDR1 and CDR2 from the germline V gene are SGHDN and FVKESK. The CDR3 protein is CASSHRGAVEAFF. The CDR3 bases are TGTGCCAGCAGCCACCGTGGGGCAGTTGAAGCTTTCTTT.

The CDR3 bases are TGTGCCAGCAGTTTACCCGGCGCGGAGGGTGAGCAGTTCTTC. Its protein product is CASSLPGAEGEQFF. The chain carries TRBV6-6 and TRBJ2-1, with D tentatively TRBD2 (6 bases). V was shortened by 4 bases and J by 9 bases, with 16 bases between the two germline ends. The CDR3 totals 14 residues. CDR1 is MNHNY, CDR2 SVGAGI, per germline (reference sequence).

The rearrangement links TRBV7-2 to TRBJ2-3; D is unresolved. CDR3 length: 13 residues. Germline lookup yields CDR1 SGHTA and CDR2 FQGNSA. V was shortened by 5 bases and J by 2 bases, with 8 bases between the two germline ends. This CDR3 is CASSLLVTDTQYF. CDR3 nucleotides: TGTGCCAGCAGCCTACTGGTCACAGATACGCAGTATTTT.

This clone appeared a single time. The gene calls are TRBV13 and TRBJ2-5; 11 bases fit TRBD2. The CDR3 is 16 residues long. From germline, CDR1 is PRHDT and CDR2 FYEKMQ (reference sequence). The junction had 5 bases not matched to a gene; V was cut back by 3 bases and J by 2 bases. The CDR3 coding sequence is TGTGCCAGCAGCTTTTCTAGCGGGGGGCGACAAGAGACCCAGTACTTC. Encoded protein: CASSFSSGGRQETQYF. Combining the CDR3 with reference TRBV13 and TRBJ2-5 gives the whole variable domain AAGVIQSPRHLIKEKRETATLKCYPIPRHDTVYWYQQGPGQDPQFLISFYEKMQSDKGSIPDRFSAQQFSDYHSELNMSSLELGDSALYFCASSFSSGGRQETQYFGPGTRLLVL.

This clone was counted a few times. In DNA form, the CDR3 reads TGTGCCAGCAGTCAAAACAGGGGGACTGAAGCTTTCTTT. Its translation: CASSQNRGTEAFF. V is TRBV7-2 and J is TRBJ1-1; 8 bases align to TRBD1. The CDR3 covers 13 residues. Germline V gene lookup returns CDR1 SGHTA and CDR2 FQGNSA. J gave up 5 bases and V 6 bases, and 5 bases lay outside the gene matches.

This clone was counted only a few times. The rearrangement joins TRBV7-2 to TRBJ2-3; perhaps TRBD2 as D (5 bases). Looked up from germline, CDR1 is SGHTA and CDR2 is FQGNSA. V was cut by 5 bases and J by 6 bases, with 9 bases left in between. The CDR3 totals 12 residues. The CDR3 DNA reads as TGTGCCAGCAGCCCGAGGGTCGATACGCAGTATTTT. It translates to CASSPRVDTQYF. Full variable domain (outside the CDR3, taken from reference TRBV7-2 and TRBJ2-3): GAGVSQSPSNKVTEKGKDVELRCDPISGHTALYWYRQSLGQGLEFLIYFQGNSAPDKSGLPSDRFSAERTGGSVSTLTIQRTQQEDSAVYLCASSPRVDTQYFGPGTRLTVL.

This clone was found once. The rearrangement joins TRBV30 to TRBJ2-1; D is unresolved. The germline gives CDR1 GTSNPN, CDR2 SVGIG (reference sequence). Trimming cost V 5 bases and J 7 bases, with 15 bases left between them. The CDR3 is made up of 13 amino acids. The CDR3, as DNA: TGTGCCTGGGGCCCCTATGGAGCGAATGAGCAGTTCTTC. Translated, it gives CAWGPYGANEQFF.